These T cell receptor beta chains were read from a single sample in a study of CXCR3-negative and CXCR3-positive naive CD8 T cells. For each CDR3 protein, TCRdb gives one entry from its re-call of the 5' RACE reads, without DNA. The sample includes over 100,000 distinct CDR3 sequences. The sequenced sample was naive CXCR3+ CD8+ T cells from blood. The receptors come from a human donor in good health. Some clones in this sample may be carry-over from other donors' samples. Both conserved end residues are part of each CDR3. Fields, in order: J gene, clone size, V gene, CDR3 protein. Some rows have no size entry. The others give once, few or many, or a class for an expanded clone.

TRBJ2-3	.	TRBV28	CASQPTGHTDTQYF
TRBJ2-1	.	TRBV3-1	CASSQEVSVYNEQFF
TRBJ1-2	.	TRBV12-3/TRBV12-4	CASSFFPENYGYTF
TRBJ1-4	.	TRBV9	CASSEYGTDYEKLFF
TRBJ1-2	.	TRBV14	CASSPDRAYGYTF
TRBJ1-2	.	TRBV15	CATSLVGSDYGYTF
TRBJ1-5	.	TRBV18	CASSPRDGYSNQPQHF
TRBJ2-1	.	TRBV3-1	CASSQDWLADNEQFF
TRBJ2-7	.	TRBV6-1	CASSEVGSEQYF
TRBJ2-7	.	TRBV27	CASSSPHGGTYEQYF
TRBJ2-7	.	TRBV10-3	CAISDGQGGGEQYF
TRBJ2-7	.	TRBV29-1	CSVEADRSYEQYF
TRBJ2-1	.	TRBV5-1	CASSYLLVPNSYNEQFF
TRBJ2-1	.	TRBV7-9	CASSLSDRGLTRSSYNEQFF
TRBJ2-3	.	TRBV2	CASSVASGGRTTSTDTQYF
TRBJ2-1	.	TRBV20-1	CSAKDLGSYNEQFF
TRBJ2-1	.	TRBV14	CASSPSPGRGYEQFF
TRBJ2-1	.	TRBV9	CASSASGTVNNEQFF
TRBJ1-5	.	TRBV28	CASRDMRQGNQPQHF
TRBJ2-7	.	TRBV20-1	CSASPGQGTYEQYF
TRBJ1-1	medium-sized	TRBV20-1	CSAPSGVTEAFF
TRBJ2-2	.	TRBV18	CASSPIPDSSPTGELFF
TRBJ2-1	.	TRBV28	CASSSPVDRGTNPILMEQFF
TRBJ1-1	.	TRBV10-3	CAMGGSVGTEAFF
TRBJ2-7	.	TRBV5-1	CASSGGRGDEQYF
TRBJ2-7	.	TRBV13	CTSSLAAGDYEQYF
TRBJ2-5	.	TRBV4-1	CASSQVLAGAETQYF
TRBJ2-1	.	TRBV28	CASSPFSDYNEQFF
TRBJ2-3	.	TRBV5-1	CASSPKLAGGIDTQYF
TRBJ2-5	.	TRBV29-1	CSVIGRPGGREETQYF
TRBJ2-7	.	TRBV12-3/TRBV12-4	CASSQEVGPPYEQYF
TRBJ2-2	.	TRBV20-1	CSARDLGSGGRHGELFF
TRBJ1-4	.	TRBV29-1	CSVEGKGWEKLFF